Shown below are 10 T cell receptor beta chains from a single sample sequenced in a study of human T cells and chemical hapten exposure. TCRdb itself ran the RACE reads through MiXCR, one entry per CDR3 protein. The table includes some 250,000 distinct CDR3 sequences, around 7.3% detected once. The time point was: pre-sensitization, week 0. Treatment meaning: therapeutic diphenylcyclopropenone sensitization with weekly scalp DPC. Sample: whole blood, taken in connection with sensitization to the hapten diphenylcyclopropenone (DPC). The receptors stem from a man in his late teens or twenties with alopecia areata. Some clones in this sample may be carry-over from other donors' samples.

In its sample, this clonotype was seen many times. This chain uses TRBV5-6 with TRBJ2-5; D not resolved. Germline lookup yields CDR1 SGHDT and CDR2 YYEEEE. V was shortened by 3 bases and J by 4 bases, with 7 bases between the two germline ends. The CDR3 totals 12 residues. The CDR3 DNA is TGTGCCAGCAGCTCCCGGCCAGAGACCCAGTACTTC. Amino acids: CASSSRPETQYF.

This clonotype has more than one count but fewer than ten. V gene TRBV10-3 combines with J gene TRBJ2-3; no definite D call. The CDR3 contains 12 residues. Germline assignment: CDR1 ENHRY and CDR2 SYGVKD. V shed 6 bases and J shed 2 bases, with 6 bases lying between them. The CDR3 bases are TGTGCCATCAGCTCGAACACAGATACGCAGTATTTT. Protein sequence: CAISSNTDTQYF.

This clonotype was observed a handful of times. The V and J genes are TRBV3-1 and TRBJ2-1; the D is unclear. The length of the CDR3 is 15 residues. V was shortened by 3 bases and J by 0 bases, with 9 bases between the two germline ends. Germline loops: CDR1 LGHDT, CDR2 YNNKEL (reference sequence). CDR3 residues: CASSHYGPSYNEQFF. CDR3 coding DNA: TGTGCCAGCAGCCATTATGGCCCCTCCTACAATGAGCAGTTCTTC.

The chain carries TRBV7-2 and TRBJ2-7, with D tentatively TRBD1 (7 bases). Trimming removed 5 bases from V and 4 bases from J, with 12 bases in between. Germline CDR1 and CDR2: SGHTA and FQGNSA. The CDR3 is 13 residues long. CDR3 coding DNA: TGTGCCAGCAGCGTTCCAGGGGGGTACGAGCAGTACTTC. Translation gives CASSVPGGYEQYF. Full variable domain (missing parts from reference TRBV7-2 and TRBJ2-7): GAGVSQSPSNKVTEKGKDVELRCDPISGHTALYWYRQSLGQGLEFLIYFQGNSAPDKSGLPSDRFSAERTGGSVSTLTIQRTQQEDSAVYLCASSVPGGYEQYFGPGTRLTVT.

In this sample, this clonotype turned up a few times. This chain joins TRBV7-8 and TRBJ2-5; the D gene is possibly TRBD1 (6 bases). The CDR3 has 15 residues. The V gene lost 4 bases and the J gene lost 5 bases, with 17 bases spanning the gap. Looked up from germline, CDR1 is SGHVS and CDR2 is FQNEAQ. CDR3 nucleotides: TGTGCCAGCAGCTCTCATGGGGGCCTCGCGGAGACCCAGTACTTC. Its protein is CASSSHGGLAETQYF.

There are a few counts of this clonotype. This chain connects TRBV9 to TRBJ2-5; a possible D gene is TRBD1 (5 bases). The CDR3 totals 13 residues. Germline V gives CDR1 SGDLS, CDR2 YYNGEE. Trimming cost V 3 bases and J 5 bases, with 11 bases left between them. The CDR3 loop reads CASSGRVMETQYF. The CDR3 region has the DNA TGTGCCAGCAGCGGCAGGGTGATGGAGACCCAGTACTTC.

V is TRBV20-1 and J is TRBJ2-7; 8 nucleotides agree with TRBD1. Losses at the gene ends were 3 bases for V and 4 bases for J; bases not matched to a gene: 17. The germline V gene has CDR1 DFQATT and CDR2 SNEGSKA (reference sequence). This CDR3 spans 17 amino acids. CDR3 region: CSASPTGTGPLVYEQYF. The CDR3 DNA sequence: TGCAGTGCTAGTCCGACCGGGACAGGTCCTCTTGTGTACGAGCAGTACTTC.

This clonotype was recorded a few times. This chain joins TRBV11-2 and TRBJ1-1; 8 bases line up with TRBD1. Germline CDR1 SGHAT, CDR2 FQNNGV. This CDR3 has 16 residues. J was trimmed by 2 bases and V by 4 bases; bases with no gene match: 9. DNA for the CDR3: TGTGCCAGCAGCTCGGACAGGGTTGGGTCTAACACTGAAGCTTTCTTT. Protein sequence: CASSSDRVGSNTEAFF.

This rearrangement joins TRBV18 to TRBJ1-1; D is uncertain. The germline V gene encodes CDR1 KGHSH and CDR2 LQKENI. The length of the CDR3 is 11 residues. Trimming left V 4 bases short and J 8 bases short, with 8 bases between. The CDR3 DNA is TGTGCCAGCTCACTTAGAAGAGAAGCTTTCTTT. Its translation: CASSLRREAFF.

Of note for this clonotype: A much larger clone lies one base from this, so it may be a read error. Lacking the conserved final phenylalanine or tryptophan, this CDR3 likely reflects a read error. This chain uses TRBV6-5 with TRBJ2-1, with TRBD1 as a possible D gene (5 bases). Per germline, CDR1 MNHEY and CDR2 SVGAGI. The CDR3 totals 12 residues. V lost 2 bases and J 10 bases, leaving 9 bases between the germline ends. CDR3: CASSYGAGEQFS. The CDR3 DNA is TGTGCCAGCAGTTACGGGGCAGGGGAGCAGTTCTCC.